Following are 11 T cell receptor beta chains from one sample sequenced in a study of CD8 T cells in ankylosing spondylitis. One entry per CDR3 protein, called by TCRdb with MiXCR from the 5' RACE reads. Of about 340,000 distinct CDR3 sequences listed, roughly 15% are singletons. Sequenced input: blood, either unsorted or a sorted T cell fraction (not recorded which). The receptors stem from a male donor with ankylosing spondylitis or in good health (not recorded which).

CDR3 region: CASSFRLAGEGNEQFF. DNA for the CDR3: TGTGCCAGCAGCTTCCGACTAGCGGGGGAGGGGAATGAGCAGTTCTTC. The V call is TRBV9, the J call TRBJ2-1, with 12 bases matching TRBD2. CDR3 size: 16 residues. V was clipped by 4 bases and J by 7 bases; unmatched bases: 9. Germline V gene lookup returns CDR1 SGDLS and CDR2 YYNGEE. Supplemented by reference TRBV9 and TRBJ2-1, the full variable domain reads DSGVTQTPKHLITATGQRVTLRCSPRSGDLSVYWYQQSLDQGLQFLIQYYNGEERAKGNILERFSAQQFPDLHSELNLSSLELGDSALYFCASSFRLAGEGNEQFFGPGTRLTVL.

The chain recombines TRBV15 with TRBJ2-5, with 7 nucleotides matching TRBD1. V lost 2 bases to trimming and J lost 4 bases; unmatched junction nucleotides: 4. The CDR3 sequence is 14 residues long. The germline CDR1 and CDR2 sequences are LNHNV and YYDKDF (reference sequence). This chain's CDR3 is CATSRQGVGETQYF. For the CDR3, the DNA is TGTGCCACCAGCAGACAGGGGGTGGGAGAGACCCAGTACTTC. The full variable domain, in which reference TRBV15 and TRBJ2-5 provide the parts outside the CDR3, is DAMVIQNPRYQVTQFGKPVTLSCSQTLNHNVMYWYQQKSSQAPKLLFHYYDKDFNNEADTPDNFQSRRPNTSFCFLDIRSPGLGDTAMYLCATSRQGVGETQYFGPGTRLLVL.

The chain is built from TRBV24-1 and TRBJ1-5, with no clear D. From germline, CDR1 is KGHDR and CDR2 SFDVKD. V was clipped by 2 bases and J by 2 bases, with 9 bases between them. The CDR3 is 15 amino acids. CDR3 sequence: CATSDSDQGNQPQHF. The CDR3 nucleotides are TGTGCCACCAGTGATTCGGATCAGGGCAATCAGCCCCAGCATTTT.

The chain uses TRBV7-8 and TRBJ2-7; possible D gene TRBD2, 5 bases. V was shortened by 3 bases and J by 2 bases, with 20 bases between the two germline ends. The CDR3 length is 17 residues. Germline V lookup: CDR1 SGHVS, CDR2 FQNEAQ. CDR3 nucleotide sequence: TGTGCCAGCAGCTTTTCGTCATGGGCTAGCAGAACCTACGAGCAGTACTTC. Translated, it gives CASSFSSWASRTYEQYF. Looking up the rest from reference TRBV7-8 and TRBJ2-7 gives the full variable domain: GAGVSQSPRYKVAKRGQDVALRCDPISGHVSLFWYQQALGQGPEFLTYFQNEAQLDKSGLPSDRFFAERPEGSVSTLKIQRTQQEDSAVYLCASSFSSWASRTYEQYFGPGTRLTVT.

The genes are TRBV15 and TRBJ2-1, with D unresolved. The germline gives CDR1 LNHNV, CDR2 YYDKDF (reference sequence). The CDR3 consists of 15 residues. Trimming cost V 0 bases and J 4 bases, with 10 bases left between them. This CDR3 is CATSREGISYNEQFF. The CDR3 DNA reads as TGTGCCACCAGCAGAGAAGGGATTTCTTACAATGAGCAGTTCTTC. The full variable domain, completed using reference TRBV15 and TRBJ2-1, is DAMVIQNPRYQVTQFGKPVTLSCSQTLNHNVMYWYQQKSSQAPKLLFHYYDKDFNNEADTPDNFQSRRPNTSFCFLDIRSPGLGDTAMYLCATSREGISYNEQFFGPGTRLTVL.

This clonotype was seen a few times. The chain recombines TRBV15 with TRBJ2-1; TRBD2 matches 11 bases. Germline V gene sequence: CDR1 LNHNV, CDR2 YYDKDF (reference sequence). The V segment lost 4 bases and the J segment 14 bases; nucleotides outside the gene matches: 19. There are 17 residues in the CDR3. As DNA, the CDR3 is TGTGCCACCAGCAAAGGCCCCCTCGTAGCGGGAGGGCCTAGGGAGTTCTTC. Encoded protein: CATSKGPLVAGGPREFF.

V and J are TRBV20-1 and TRBJ2-5, with no clear D. Germline V gene lookup returns CDR1 DFQATT and CDR2 SNEGSKA (reference sequence). The length of the CDR3 is 12 residues. V dropped 5 bases and J dropped 1 base, with 8 bases sitting between them. Here the CDR3 reads CSAGAFQETQYF. The CDR3 nucleotides are TGCAGTGCTGGCGCCTTCCAAGAGACCCAGTACTTC.

This clonotype was observed a handful of times. J is TRBJ2-1 and V is TRBV11-1; D may match TRBD1 or TRBD2 (5 bases each). Trimming took off 2 bases at V and 7 bases at J, with 15 bases between the two ends. The CDR3 runs 15 residues. CDR1 is SGHAT and CDR2 is FQDESV in the germline V gene (reference sequence). This CDR3 reads CASSLMGRQRNEQFF. The CDR3 DNA is TGTGCCAGCAGCTTAATGGGACGGCAAAGGAATGAGCAGTTCTTC.

This clonotype has at least ten counts. The V and J genes are TRBV20-1 and TRBJ2-3; TRBD2 matches 11 bases. This CDR3 has 15 amino acids. Germline V lookup: CDR1 DFQATT, CDR2 SNEGSKA (reference sequence). V gave up 6 bases and J gave up 2 bases; unmatched junction bases: 7. CDR3 DNA sequence: TGCAGTGCCCACAAGACTAGCGGGGACACAGATACGCAGTATTTT. Translated, it gives CSAHKTSGDTDTQYF.

This chain connects TRBV7-2 to TRBJ2-3, with 8 bases lining up with TRBD2. Germline V gene sequence: CDR1 SGHTA, CDR2 FQGNSA. The trim removed 4 bases at V and 2 bases at J, leaving 8 bases unmatched. The CDR3 spans 16 residues. The CDR3 region has the DNA TGTGCCAGCAGCTCTCGGACTAGCCGTTACACAGATACGCAGTATTTT. It is translated as CASSSRTSRYTDTQYF.

In this sample, this clonotype turned up a few times. The rearrangement links TRBV11-2 to TRBJ1-2, with D tentatively TRBD1 (5 bases). V lost 2 bases, J lost 3 bases, and 19 bases lay in between. The length of the CDR3 is 17 residues. Looked up from germline, CDR1 is SGHAT and CDR2 is FQNNGV. The CDR3 sequence: CASSLPGPSLRDYGYTF. The CDR3, as DNA: TGTGCCAGCAGCTTACCGGGACCTTCCCTACGCGACTATGGCTACACCTTC.